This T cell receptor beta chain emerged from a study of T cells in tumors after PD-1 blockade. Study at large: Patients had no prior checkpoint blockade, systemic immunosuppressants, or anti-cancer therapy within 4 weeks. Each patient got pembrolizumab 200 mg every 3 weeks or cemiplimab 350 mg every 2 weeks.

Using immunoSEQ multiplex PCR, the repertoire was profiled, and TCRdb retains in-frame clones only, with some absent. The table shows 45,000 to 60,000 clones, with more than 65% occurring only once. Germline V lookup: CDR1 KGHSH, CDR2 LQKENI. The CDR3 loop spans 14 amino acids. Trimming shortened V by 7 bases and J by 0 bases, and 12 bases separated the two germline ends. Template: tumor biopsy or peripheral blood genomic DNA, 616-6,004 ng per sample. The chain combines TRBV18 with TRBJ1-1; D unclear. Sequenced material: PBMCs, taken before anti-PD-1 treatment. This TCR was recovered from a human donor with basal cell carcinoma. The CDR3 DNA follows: TGTGCCAGCTTACTACTCGGTATGAACACTGAAGCTTTCTTT. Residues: CASLLLGMNTEAFF. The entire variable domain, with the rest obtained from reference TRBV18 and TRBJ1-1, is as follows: NAGVMQNPRHLVRRRGQEARLRCSPMKGHSHVYWYRQLPEEGLKFMVYLQKENIIDESGMPKERFSAEFPKEGPSILRIQQVVRGDSAAYFCASLLLGMNTEAFFGQGTRLTVV.